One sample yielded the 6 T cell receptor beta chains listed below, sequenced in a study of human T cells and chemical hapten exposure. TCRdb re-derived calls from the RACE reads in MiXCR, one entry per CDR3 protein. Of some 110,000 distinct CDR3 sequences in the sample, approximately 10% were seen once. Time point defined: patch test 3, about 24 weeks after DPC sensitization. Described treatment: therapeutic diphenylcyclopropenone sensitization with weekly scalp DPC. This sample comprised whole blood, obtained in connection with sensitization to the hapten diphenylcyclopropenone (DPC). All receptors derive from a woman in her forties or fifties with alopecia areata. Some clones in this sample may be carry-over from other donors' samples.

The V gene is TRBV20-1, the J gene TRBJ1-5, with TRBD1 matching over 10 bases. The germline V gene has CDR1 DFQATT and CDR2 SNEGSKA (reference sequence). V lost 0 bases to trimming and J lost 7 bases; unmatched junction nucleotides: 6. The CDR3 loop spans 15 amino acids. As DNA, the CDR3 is TGCAGTGCTAGAGATGAGACAGGGGGCTGGCAGCCCCAGCATTTT. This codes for CSARDETGGWQPQHF.

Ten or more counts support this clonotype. This CDR3 is CASSIGLAGNTGELFF. CDR3 bases: TGTGCCAGCAGCATCGGACTAGCGGGGAACACCGGGGAGCTGTTTTTT. The gene calls are TRBV7-9 and TRBJ2-2, with 11 bases fitting TRBD2. Losses at the gene ends were 5 bases for V and 1 base for J; bases not matched to a gene: 3. This CDR3 spans 16 amino acids. Germline V gene sequence: CDR1 SEHNR, CDR2 FQNEAQ (reference sequence).

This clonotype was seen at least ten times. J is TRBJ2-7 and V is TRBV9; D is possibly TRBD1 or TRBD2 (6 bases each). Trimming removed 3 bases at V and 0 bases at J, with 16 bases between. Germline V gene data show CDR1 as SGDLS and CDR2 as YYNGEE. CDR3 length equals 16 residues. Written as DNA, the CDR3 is TGTGCCAGCAGCGCCGGGGGCGTCCTTAGCTCCTACGAGCAGTACTTC. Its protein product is CASSAGGVLSSYEQYF.

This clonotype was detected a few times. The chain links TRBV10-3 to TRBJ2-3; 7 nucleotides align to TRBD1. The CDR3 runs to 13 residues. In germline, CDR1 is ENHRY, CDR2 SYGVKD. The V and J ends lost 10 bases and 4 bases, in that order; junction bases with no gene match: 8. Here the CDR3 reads CATLQGMADTQYF. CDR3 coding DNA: TGTGCCACCTTACAGGGGATGGCAGATACGCAGTATTTT.

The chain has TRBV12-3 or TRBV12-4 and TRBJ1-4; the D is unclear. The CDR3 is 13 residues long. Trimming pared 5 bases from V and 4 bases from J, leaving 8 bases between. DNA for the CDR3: TGTGCCAGCAGTCCCCAGGATAATGAAAAACTGTTTTTT. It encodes CASSPQDNEKLFF.

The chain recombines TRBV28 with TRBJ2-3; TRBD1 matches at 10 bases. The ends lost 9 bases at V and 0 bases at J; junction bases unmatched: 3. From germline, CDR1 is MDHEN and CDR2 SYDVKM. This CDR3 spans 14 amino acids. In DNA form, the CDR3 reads TGTGCCAGTAGACAGGGGGCGAGCACAGATACGCAGTATTTT. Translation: CASRQGASTDTQYF.